The clone carrying this TCR beta chain was recorded only once. The source of the sample is a study of CD8 T cells in Susac syndrome. With random hexamers, reverse transcription was performed on about 0.5 to 1 ug of RNA. Amplification of TCR beta CDR3 was carried out by immunoSEQ multiplex PCR, which covered 54 Vbeta and 13 Jbeta segments. In TCRdb, the immunoSEQ multiplex PCR reads were re-called with MiXCR into one record per CDR3 protein. The data show about 120,000 distinct CDR3 sequences, with about 93% seen just once and more than 0.09% held by the top ten. This CDR3 is 14 amino acids long. V lost 7 bases, J lost 4 bases, and 7 bases stayed unmatched. Looked up from germline, CDR1 is MNHNS and CDR2 is SASEGT. FACS enriched CD8+ TEMRA cells, while bulk CD8+ and CD4+ were negatively isolated.

The receptor was isolated from a human donor in good health. The sample consisted of CD4+ T cells from PBMCs. The rearrangement uses TRBV6-1 and TRBJ2-3, with 8 bases fitting TRBD1. CDR3 residues: CASKAGQGSDTQYF. CDR3 DNA: TGTGCCAGCAAGGCAGGACAGGGCTCAGATACGCAGTATTTT.